This passage covers 29 T cell receptor beta chains from one sample sequenced in a study of blood T cell repertoires in COVID-19 (dated by TCRdb to about 2020). The library was obtained by the immunoSEQ multiplex PCR assay. TCRdb holds this immuneACCESS table with in-frame rearrangements only. Some clones are missing; in checked studies, unresolved V genes explain under half, and the rest has no known cause. Across this sample there are about 220,000 clones, with 70% to 85% seen only once. The leading ten clones occupy 3% to 4% of the sample. The sample consisted of PBMCs or T cells enriched from blood (not recorded which). The receptors stem from a woman aged 60 to 75 who had recovered from COVID-19.

This clone was seen once. V is TRBV5-1 and J is TRBJ2-5; weak D call: TRBD2 (6 bases). Germline CDR1 and CDR2: SGHRS and YFSETQ. CDR3 length: 14 residues. Trimming removed 2 bases at V and 1 base at J, with 9 bases between. DNA of the CDR3: TGCGCCAGCAGCTTTGGGACTCTCCAAGAGACCCAGTACTTC. Residues: CASSFGTLQETQYF.

The chain recombines TRBV19 with TRBJ1-2; D remains unclear. V lost 4 bases to trimming and J lost 1 base, with 7 bases between them. CDR3 length: 13 amino acids. Germline CDR1 LNHDA, CDR2 SQIVND (reference sequence). CDR3 nucleotide sequence: TGTGCCAGTAGTAGGGGAGGTAACTATGGCTACACCTTC. Translated: CASSRGGNYGYTF.

Concerning this clone: A much larger clone differs by one base, so this may be a read error. The same CDR3 also results from other DNA sequences found in this sample. The J gene is TRBJ2-7, the V gene TRBV2; weak D call: TRBD2 (5 bases). Trimming pared 7 bases from V and 3 bases from J, leaving 7 bases between. Germline V gene lookup returns CDR1 SNHLY and CDR2 FYNNEI. CDR3 length: 11 amino acids. CDR3 bases: TGTGCCAGCACCCGGGACTACGAGCAGTACTTC. Its translation is CASTRDYEQYF.

The genes are TRBV2 and TRBJ1-4, with D maybe TRBD1 (5 bases). V lost 2 bases to trimming and J lost 8 bases, with 15 bases between them. CDR3 length: 15 residues. Germline loops: CDR1 SNHLY, CDR2 FYNNEI. As DNA, the CDR3 is TGTGCCAGCAGTGAAATGCCCAGGGTAGGAGAAAAACTGTTTTTT. Translating gives CASSEMPRVGEKLFF.

The rearrangement links TRBV19 to TRBJ2-1, with 9 bases aligning to TRBD1. The V gene's germline CDR1 is LNHDA and CDR2 SQIVND (reference sequence). This CDR3 has 18 residues. With V trimmed by 6 bases and J by 3 bases, 15 bases remained unmatched. For the CDR3, the DNA is TGTGCCAGTAGCTCCCCATCGCGGTGGACAGGGGACTACAATGAGCAGTTCTTC. Translation gives CASSSPSRWTGDYNEQFF. Drawing the rest from reference TRBV19 and TRBJ2-1, the complete variable domain is DGGITQSPKYLFRKEGQNVTLSCEQNLNHDAMYWYRQDPGQGLRLIYYSQIVNDFQKGDIAEGYSVSREKKESFPLTVTSAQKNPTAFYLCASSSPSRWTGDYNEQFFGPGTRLTVL.

This chain links TRBV6-2 or TRBV6-3 with TRBJ2-2; a possible D gene is TRBD1 (5 bases). The V end lost 5 bases, the J end lost 1 base, and 5 bases lay between the germline ends. Germline-derived CDR1 and CDR2 are MNHEY and SVGEGT. The CDR3 covers 13 residues. The CDR3 loop reads CASSRGNTGELFF. The DNA of the CDR3 is TGTGCCAGCAGTAGGGGGAACACCGGGGAGCTGTTTTTT.

The chain is built from TRBV6-5 and TRBJ1-1; D remains unclear. V was pared by 5 bases and J by 1 base, with 8 bases between. From germline, CDR1 is MNHEY and CDR2 SVGAGI. The CDR3 is made up of 13 amino acids. In nucleotides, the CDR3 is TGTGCCAGCAGTACCCCAGGGAACACTGAAGCTTTCTTT. Its translation is CASSTPGNTEAFF.

The rearrangement joins TRBV7-2 to TRBJ1-2; unclear D gene. This CDR3 contains 14 residues. The V and J ends lost 1 base and 8 bases respectively, with 14 bases between them. CDR1 SGHTA and CDR2 FQGNSA come from the germline V gene. This CDR3 is CASSLVREQRGYTF. The CDR3 nucleotides read TGTGCCAGCAGCTTAGTGAGGGAACAACGCGGCTACACCTTC. Filled out from reference TRBV7-2 and TRBJ1-2, the complete variable domain reads GAGVSQSPSNKVTEKGKDVELRCDPISGHTALYWYRQSLGQGLEFLIYFQGNSAPDKSGLPSDRFSAERTGGSVSTLTIQRTQQEDSAVYLCASSLVREQRGYTFGSGTRLTVV.

This clone was seen just once. The chain recombines TRBV5-1 with TRBJ1-1; D possibly corresponds to TRBD1 (5 bases). The CDR3 sequence is 15 residues long. The V and J ends lost 4 bases and 2 bases respectively, with 15 bases between them. Germline V gene lookup returns CDR1 SGHRS and CDR2 YFSETQ. The CDR3 spells CASSDPTGANTEAFF. The CDR3 coding sequence is TGCGCCAGCAGCGACCCCACAGGAGCCAACACTGAAGCTTTCTTT. Supplemented by reference TRBV5-1 and TRBJ1-1, the full variable domain reads KAGVTQTPRYLIKTRGQQVTLSCSPISGHRSVSWYQQTPGQGLQFLFEYFSETQRNKGNFPGRFSGRQFSNSRSEMNVSTLELGDSALYLCASSDPTGANTEAFFGQGTRLTVV.

The rearrangement uses TRBV6-5 and TRBJ1-1; the D gene is possibly TRBD1 (6 bases). Germline CDR1 and CDR2: MNHEY and SVGAGI. Trimming cost V 4 bases and J 3 bases, with 12 bases left between them. The CDR3 totals 14 residues. The CDR3 is CASSSRGEDTEAFF. The CDR3 bases are TGTGCCAGCAGTTCCAGGGGCGAGGACACTGAAGCTTTCTTT.

J is TRBJ2-2 and V is TRBV18; D ambiguous. V was clipped by 3 bases and J by 7 bases, with 12 bases between them. This CDR3 comprises 14 residues. Germline V gene lookup returns CDR1 KGHSH and CDR2 LQKENI. In nucleotides, the CDR3 is TGTGCCAGCTCACCCATGGAACAGAACGGGGAGCTGTTTTTT. Translating it yields CASSPMEQNGELFF.

The gene calls are TRBV3-1 (or the pseudogene TRBV3-2) and TRBJ1-1, with D possibly TRBD1 on 6 matching bases. The germline V and J ends were trimmed by 4 bases and 0 bases, with 12 bases remaining between them. This CDR3 comprises 15 residues. Germline-derived CDR1 and CDR2 are LGHDT and YNNKEL (reference sequence). The CDR3 DNA sequence: TGTGCCAGCAGCCCCCCCGAGGGGGTGAACACTGAAGCTTTCTTT. It codes for CASSPPEGVNTEAFF.

The chain recombines TRBV4-1 with TRBJ2-7, with D maybe TRBD2 (6 bases). Germline-derived CDR1 and CDR2 are MGHRA and YSYEKL. Trimming stripped 7 bases from V and 3 bases from J, with 28 bases between. The CDR3 runs 18 residues. CDR3 protein: CASTLVRKLAALCYEQYF. The DNA for the CDR3 is TGCGCCAGCACGCTAGTCCGGAAACTAGCCGCCTTATGCTACGAGCAGTACTTC.

The rearrangement uses TRBV6-2 or TRBV6-3 and TRBJ2-4; D possibly corresponds to TRBD1 (6 bases). V was shortened by 2 bases and J by 8 bases, with 22 bases between the two germline ends. The CDR3 covers 17 residues. Germline CDR1 and CDR2: MNHEY and SVGEGT. The DNA of the CDR3 is TGTGCCAGCAGTTACCCCGGACAGTCTCCTTTTGGGGACATTCAGTACTTC. This sequence encodes CASSYPGQSPFGDIQYF.

The chain carries TRBV30 and TRBJ2-1; TRBD2 matches at 8 bases. This CDR3 is 13 amino acids long. From germline, CDR1 is GTSNPN and CDR2 SVGIG (reference sequence). With 3 bases clipped from V and 7 bases from J, the junction kept 5 bases outside the gene matches. The CDR3 reads CAWSGGRLNEQFF. The DNA of the CDR3 is TGTGCCTGGAGCGGCGGGAGGCTTAATGAGCAGTTCTTC.

The gene calls are TRBV5-4 and TRBJ2-5; 13 nucleotides align to TRBD2. CDR1 is SGHNT and CDR2 is YYREEE in the germline V gene (reference sequence). The length of the CDR3 is 16 residues. Germline trimming cut 3 bases from V and 4 bases from J; bases unmatched to any gene: 6. The CDR3 bases are TGTGCCAGCAGCTGGACTAGCGGGAGTGCTCCAGAGACCCAGTACTTC. Its protein product is CASSWTSGSAPETQYF.

This chain connects TRBV27 to TRBJ1-2; D ambiguous. In germline, CDR1 is MNHEY, CDR2 SMNVEV (reference sequence). This CDR3 spans 14 amino acids. V was cut by 4 bases and J by 4 bases, with 13 bases left in between. This chain's CDR3 is CASSWSGNSYGYTF. CDR3 sequence (DNA): TGTGCCAGCAGTTGGTCAGGAAACTCCTATGGCTACACCTTC.

DNA for the CDR3: TGTGCCAGCAGGACCTTCGACAGGGTTTGCACCGGGGAGCTGTTTTTT. Protein product: CASRTFDRVCTGELFF. The genes are TRBV6-4 and TRBJ2-2; 7 nucleotides align to TRBD1. Germline V gene sequence: CDR1 MRHNA, CDR2 SNTAGT. CDR3 length equals 16 residues. The trim removed 6 bases at V and 4 bases at J, leaving 11 bases unmatched.

The chain recombines TRBV15 with TRBJ2-7, with TRBD1 matching 7 bases. CDR1 is LNHNV, CDR2 YYDKDF, per germline (reference sequence). With V trimmed by 2 bases and J by 5 bases, 6 bases remained unmatched. The CDR3 runs 14 residues. The CDR3 region has the DNA TGTGCCACCAGCAGATTGACAGGGAACCACGAGCAGTACTTC. Translated, it gives CATSRLTGNHEQYF.

This clone came up a few times. The chain uses TRBV19 and TRBJ2-7, with D maybe TRBD2 (5 bases). V was shortened by 5 bases and J by 6 bases, with 17 bases between the two germline ends. The germline V gene encodes CDR1 LNHDA and CDR2 SQIVND (reference sequence). The CDR3 consists of 14 residues. The CDR3 coding sequence is TGTGCCAGTAGTTGGGCTAGCAGAGAGAGCGAGCAGTACTTC. Amino acid sequence: CASSWASRESEQYF.

V usage is TRBV29-1 and J usage is TRBJ1-2; 9 bases are shared with TRBD1. Germline CDR1 reads SQVTM; CDR2 reads ANQGSEA. The length of the CDR3 is 12 residues. J was trimmed by 7 bases and V by 4 bases; bases with no gene match: 4. CDR3 nucleotides: TGCAGCGTTGGGGACAGGGAGTTTGGCTACACCTTC. Protein product: CSVGDREFGYTF.

The CDR3 nucleotides are TGTGCCAGCAGTGAGGGACAGGGAAGACAGGAGTACTTC. Encoded protein: CASSEGQGRQEYF. The V and J genes are TRBV2 and TRBJ2-4; the match to TRBD1 covers 9 bases. V was clipped by 3 bases and J by 14 bases; unmatched bases: 8. CDR3 length equals 13 residues. Germline assignment: CDR1 SNHLY and CDR2 FYNNEI.

The genes are TRBV7-8 and TRBJ2-7; TRBD1 matches at 10 bases. CDR1 is SGHVS and CDR2 is FQNEAQ in the germline V gene. V shed 5 bases and J 6 bases; nucleotides not matched to a gene: 10. CDR3 length equals 15 residues. CDR3 coding DNA: TGTGCCAGCAGCGGACCGGGACAGGGGTTGGGCGAGCAGTACTTC. The encoded protein is CASSGPGQGLGEQYF.

V gene TRBV5-1 combines with J gene TRBJ2-5; weak D call: TRBD2 (9 bases). Germline-derived CDR1 and CDR2 are SGHRS and YFSETQ. The CDR3 loop spans 16 amino acids. With 4 bases removed from V and 0 bases from J, the gap between germline ends came to 16 bases. The CDR3 spells CASSQGASGDQETQYF. The CDR3 region has the DNA TGCGCCAGCAGCCAGGGGGCTAGCGGGGACCAAGAGACCCAGTACTTC.

A single count supports this clone. This chain links TRBV7-9 with TRBJ1-6; 8 bases are a match to TRBD1. After removal of 1 base from V and 4 bases from J, the junction contained 12 bases not matched to a gene. CDR1 and CDR2 from the germline V gene are SEHNR and FQNEAQ (reference sequence). The length of the CDR3 is 19 residues. In DNA form, the CDR3 reads TGTGCCAGCAGCTTAGATAAACCAGGGGGCGCGGGGTATAATTCACCCCTCCACTTT. The encoded protein is CASSLDKPGGAGYNSPLHF.

The rearrangement joins TRBV6-5 to TRBJ1-3; TRBD1 is a possible D gene (5 bases). The V end lost 7 bases, the J end lost 0 bases, and 10 bases lay between the germline ends. Looked up from germline, CDR1 is MNHEY and CDR2 is SVGAGI. The CDR3 is made up of 14 amino acids. CDR3 DNA: TGTGCCAGCACTGGGGCCCACTCTGGAAACACCATATATTTT. This gives the protein CASTGAHSGNTIYF.

This sequence joins TRBV20-1 and TRBJ2-2; perhaps TRBD2 as D (7 bases). CDR3 size: 16 residues. Trimming pared 3 bases from V and 10 bases from J, leaving 24 bases between. Looked up from germline, CDR1 is DFQATT and CDR2 is SNEGSKA (reference sequence). CDR3 sequence (DNA): TGCAGTGCTAGTCTCTACCGGGGGGCGGCGGGTGAGGAGCTGTTTTTT. Translating gives CSASLYRGAAGEELFF.

This clone was seen just once. The gene calls are TRBV11-1 and TRBJ2-2; D is unclear. The germline gives CDR1 SGHAT, CDR2 FQDESV (reference sequence). Trimming took 2 bases from V and 5 from J, leaving 6 bases between them. The CDR3 extends over 13 amino acids. CDR3 sequence reads: CASSLRGTGELFF. CDR3 DNA: TGTGCCAGCAGCTTAAGAGGAACCGGGGAGCTGTTTTTT.

The chain has TRBV7-6 and TRBJ1-2; perhaps TRBD1 as D (5 bases). The V and J ends lost 5 bases and 6 bases respectively, with 22 bases between them. CDR1 is SGHVS and CDR2 is FNYEAQ in the germline V gene. The CDR3 spans 16 residues. Written as DNA, the CDR3 is TGTGCCAGCAGCCGACACGGGAGCAGGGAAGGCAATGGCTACACCTTC. It is translated as CASSRHGSREGNGYTF.